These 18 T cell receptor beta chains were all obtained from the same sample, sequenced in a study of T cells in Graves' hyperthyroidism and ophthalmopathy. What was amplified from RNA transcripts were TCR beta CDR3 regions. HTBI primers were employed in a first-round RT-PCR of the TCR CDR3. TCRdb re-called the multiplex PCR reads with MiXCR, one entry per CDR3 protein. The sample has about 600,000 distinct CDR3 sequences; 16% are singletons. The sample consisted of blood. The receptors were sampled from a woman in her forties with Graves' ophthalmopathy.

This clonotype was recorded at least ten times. CDR3 sequence: CSVGGEETQYF. The CDR3 DNA reads TGCAGCGTTGGGGGGGAAGAGACCCAGTACTTC. V usage is TRBV29-1 and J usage is TRBJ2-5; tentative D call: TRBD2 (6 bases). The CDR3 consists of 11 residues. Germline CDR1 SQVTM, CDR2 ANQGSEA. V gave up 4 bases and J gave up 3 bases, with 6 bases separating them.

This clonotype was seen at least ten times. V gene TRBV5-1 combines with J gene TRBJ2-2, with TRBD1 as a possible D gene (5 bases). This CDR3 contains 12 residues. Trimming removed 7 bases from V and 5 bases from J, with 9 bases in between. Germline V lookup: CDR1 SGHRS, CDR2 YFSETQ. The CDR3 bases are TGCGCCAGCGCCAGGGATACCGGGGAGCTGTTTTTT. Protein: CASARDTGELFF.

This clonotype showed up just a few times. The DNA for the CDR3 is TGCAGCGTTCGGAGGCAGGATGAAAAACTGTTTTTT. Amino acids: CSVRRQDEKLFF. The rearrangement links TRBV29-1 to TRBJ1-4; D unresolved. CDR3 length: 12 residues. CDR1 and CDR2 from the germline V gene are SQVTM and ANQGSEA. The V gene lost 5 bases and the J gene lost 6 bases, with 10 bases spanning the gap.

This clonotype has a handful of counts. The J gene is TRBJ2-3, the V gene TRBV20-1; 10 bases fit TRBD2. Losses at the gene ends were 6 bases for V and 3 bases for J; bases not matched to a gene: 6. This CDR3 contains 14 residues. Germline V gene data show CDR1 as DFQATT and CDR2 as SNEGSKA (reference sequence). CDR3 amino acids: CSATGLAMTDTQYF. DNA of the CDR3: TGCAGTGCCACGGGACTAGCGATGACAGATACGCAGTATTTT.

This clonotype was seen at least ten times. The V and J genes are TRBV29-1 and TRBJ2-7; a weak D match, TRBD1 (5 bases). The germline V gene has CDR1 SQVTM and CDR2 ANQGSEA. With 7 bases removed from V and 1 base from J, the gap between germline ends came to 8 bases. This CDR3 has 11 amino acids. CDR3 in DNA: TGCAGCGCCTGGACATCCTACGAGCAGTACTTC. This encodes CSAWTSYEQYF.

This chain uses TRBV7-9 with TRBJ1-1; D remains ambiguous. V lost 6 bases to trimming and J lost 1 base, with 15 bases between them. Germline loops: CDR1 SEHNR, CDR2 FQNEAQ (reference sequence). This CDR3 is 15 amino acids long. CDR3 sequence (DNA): TGTGCCAGCAGTCCACCCGGAGGACCGAACACTGAAGCTTTCTTT. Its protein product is CASSPPGGPNTEAFF.

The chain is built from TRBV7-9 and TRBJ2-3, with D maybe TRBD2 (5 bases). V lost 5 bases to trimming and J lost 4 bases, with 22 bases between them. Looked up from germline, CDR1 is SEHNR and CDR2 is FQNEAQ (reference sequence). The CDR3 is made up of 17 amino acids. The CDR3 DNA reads TGTGCCAGCAGCGGGGTAGCGTCGGTTCTAAGGCCAGATACGCAGTATTTT. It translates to CASSGVASVLRPDTQYF.

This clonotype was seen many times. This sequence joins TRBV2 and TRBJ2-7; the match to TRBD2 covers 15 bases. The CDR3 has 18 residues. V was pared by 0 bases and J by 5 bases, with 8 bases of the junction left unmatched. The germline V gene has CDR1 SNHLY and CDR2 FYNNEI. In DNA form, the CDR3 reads TGTGCCAGCAGTGAAGCGCTGGGACTAGCGGGAGGAGGTCACGAGCAGTACTTC. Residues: CASSEALGLAGGGHEQYF.

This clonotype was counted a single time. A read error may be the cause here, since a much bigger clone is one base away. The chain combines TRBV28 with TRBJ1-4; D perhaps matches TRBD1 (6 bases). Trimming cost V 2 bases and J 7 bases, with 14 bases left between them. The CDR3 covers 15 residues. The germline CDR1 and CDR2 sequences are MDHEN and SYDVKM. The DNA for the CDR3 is TGTGCCAGCAGTTTACAGGGGAATCGGTCTGAAAAACTGTTTTTT. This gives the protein CASSLQGNRSEKLFF.

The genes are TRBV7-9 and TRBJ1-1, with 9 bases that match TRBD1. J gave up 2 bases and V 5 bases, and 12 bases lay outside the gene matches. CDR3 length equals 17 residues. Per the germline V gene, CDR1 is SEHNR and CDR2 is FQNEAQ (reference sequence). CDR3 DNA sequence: TGTGCCAGCAGCCCCCCCACCGGACAGGGGACAAACACTGAAGCTTTCTTT. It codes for CASSPPTGQGTNTEAFF.

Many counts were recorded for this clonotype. The CDR3 is CASSRNLAGASAGELFF. The CDR3 DNA reads as TGTGCCAGCAGCCGGAATTTAGCGGGAGCATCGGCCGGGGAGCTGTTTTTT. This chain joins TRBV3-1 and TRBJ2-2, with 9 bases lining up with TRBD2. CDR3 length equals 17 residues. V was clipped by 4 bases and J by 6 bases; unmatched bases: 12. Germline CDR1 LGHDT, CDR2 YNNKEL (reference sequence).

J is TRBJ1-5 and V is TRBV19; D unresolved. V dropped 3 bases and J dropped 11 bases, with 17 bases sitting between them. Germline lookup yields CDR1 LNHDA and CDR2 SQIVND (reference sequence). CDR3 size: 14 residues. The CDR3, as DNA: TGTGCCAGTAGTATGAGCCCGGCAGAACGGGCCCAGCATTTT. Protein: CASSMSPAERAQHF.

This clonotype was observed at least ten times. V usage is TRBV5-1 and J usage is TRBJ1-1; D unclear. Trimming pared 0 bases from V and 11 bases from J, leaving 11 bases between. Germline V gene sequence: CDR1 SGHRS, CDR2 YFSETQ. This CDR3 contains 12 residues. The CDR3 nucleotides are TGCGCCAGCAGCTTGGCATCCGGTATGGCTTTCTTT. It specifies CASSLASGMAFF.

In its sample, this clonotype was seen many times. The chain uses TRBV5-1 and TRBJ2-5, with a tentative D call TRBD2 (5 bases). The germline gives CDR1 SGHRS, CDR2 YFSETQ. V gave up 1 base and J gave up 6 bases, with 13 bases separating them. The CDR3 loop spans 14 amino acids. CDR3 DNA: TGCGCCAGCAGCTTGCCAGGAGGTGAAAAGACCCAGTACTTC. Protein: CASSLPGGEKTQYF.

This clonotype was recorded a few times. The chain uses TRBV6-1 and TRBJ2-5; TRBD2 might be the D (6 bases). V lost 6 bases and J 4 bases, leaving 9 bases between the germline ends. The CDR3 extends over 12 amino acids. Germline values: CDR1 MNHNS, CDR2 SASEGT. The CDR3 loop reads CASRKGLETQYF. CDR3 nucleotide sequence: TGTGCCAGCAGGAAGGGACTAGAGACCCAGTACTTC.

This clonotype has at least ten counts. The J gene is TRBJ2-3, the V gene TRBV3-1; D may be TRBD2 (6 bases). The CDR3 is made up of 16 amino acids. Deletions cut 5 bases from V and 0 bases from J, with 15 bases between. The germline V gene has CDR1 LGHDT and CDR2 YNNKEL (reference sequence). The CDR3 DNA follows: TGTGCCAGCAGCTCATGGACGGGACTTAGCACAGATACGCAGTATTTT. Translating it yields CASSSWTGLSTDTQYF.

CDR3 residues: CASSLGWYEQYF. Written as DNA, the CDR3 is TGTGCCAGCAGCTTAGGATGGTACGAGCAGTACTTC. The chain couples TRBV7-9 to TRBJ2-7, with D hard to call. Trimming took 1 base from V and 4 from J, leaving 5 bases between them. CDR3 length: 12 amino acids. Germline V lookup: CDR1 SEHNR, CDR2 FQNEAQ (reference sequence). Based on the CDR3 plus reference TRBV7-9 and TRBJ2-7, the full variable domain is DTGVSQNPRHKITKRGQNVTFRCDPISEHNRLYWYRQTLGQGPEFLTYFQNEAQLEKSRLLSDRFSAERPKGSFSTLEIQRTEQGDSAMYLCASSLGWYEQYFGPGTRLTVT.

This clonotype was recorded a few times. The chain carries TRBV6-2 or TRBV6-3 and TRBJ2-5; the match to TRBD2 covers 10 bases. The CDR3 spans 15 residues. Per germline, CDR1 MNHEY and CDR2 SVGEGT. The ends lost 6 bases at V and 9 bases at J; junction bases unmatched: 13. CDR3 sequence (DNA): TGTGCCAGCAGCGGACTAGCGGTGCTGGGGGAGGCCCAGTACTTC. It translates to CASSGLAVLGEAQYF.